The present entry profiles one TCR beta chain with its context. Antigen specificity is unknown. Trimming took 0 bases from V and 2 from J; bases not matched to a gene: 2. The CDR3 spans 17 residues. The germline V gene encodes CDR1 KGHSH and CDR2 LQKENI. The data were produced by immunoSEQ multiplex PCR, yet TCRdb's version contains in-frame clones alone and is incomplete. This table has 95,000 to 150,000 clones, about 90% appearing once. This specimen comes from a study of T cell responses to AZD1222 COVID-19 vaccine. Points from the study as a whole: In all cases, repertoires were sampled only after the peak T cell response.

The sequences come from peripheral blood, collected on day 0 of AZD1222 vaccination. The chain is built from TRBV18 and TRBJ2-2; 11 nucleotides align to TRBD1. This receptor was taken from an adult in good health. For the CDR3, the DNA is TGTGCCAGCTCACCACCTGGACAGGGGGCCAACACCGGGGAGCTGTTTTTT. It is translated as CASSPPGQGANTGELFF.